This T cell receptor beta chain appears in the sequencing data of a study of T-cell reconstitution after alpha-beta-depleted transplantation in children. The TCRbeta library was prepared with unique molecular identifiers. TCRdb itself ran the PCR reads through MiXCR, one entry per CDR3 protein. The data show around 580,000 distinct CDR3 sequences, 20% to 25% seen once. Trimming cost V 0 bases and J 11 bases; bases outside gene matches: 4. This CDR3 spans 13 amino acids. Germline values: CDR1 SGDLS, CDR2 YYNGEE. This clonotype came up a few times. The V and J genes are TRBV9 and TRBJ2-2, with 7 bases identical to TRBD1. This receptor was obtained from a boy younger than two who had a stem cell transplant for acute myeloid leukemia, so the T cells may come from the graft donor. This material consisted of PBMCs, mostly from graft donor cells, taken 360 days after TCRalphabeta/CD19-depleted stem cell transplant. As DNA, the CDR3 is TGTGCCAGCAGCGTAGAGACAGGGAATGAGCTGTTTTTT. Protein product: CASSVETGNELFF.